These 32 T cell receptor beta chains share one sample of origin, sequenced in a study of T cell changes during pregnancy in multiple sclerosis. TCRdb keeps only in-frame clones here, not all; method: immunoSEQ multiplex PCR. The table records roughly 80,000 clones, around 89% of them present only once. The sequencing used peripheral blood, collected before pregnancy. These receptors were taken from a female donor with multiple sclerosis, enrolled in a pregnancy study.

The chain uses TRBV28 and TRBJ1-3, with D unresolved. V lost 10 bases to trimming and J lost 0 bases, with 13 bases between them. Germline CDR1 and CDR2: MDHEN and SYDVKM. The CDR3 is 14 residues long. The CDR3 DNA is TGTGCCACTAGGAGGGCCAGCTCTGGAAACACCATATATTTT. Its translation is CATRRASSGNTIYF.

V is TRBV20-1 and J is TRBJ1-1; no reliable D call. With 1 base removed from V and 10 bases from J, the gap between germline ends came to 10 bases. Germline V gene lookup returns CDR1 DFQATT and CDR2 SNEGSKA (reference sequence). The CDR3 is 11 residues long. CDR3 nucleotide sequence: TGCAGTGCTAGAGGACCGGGGAGAGCTTTCTTT. This gives the protein CSARGPGRAFF.

V gene TRBV28 combines with J gene TRBJ1-2; D not resolved. Trimming took 5 bases from V and 0 from J, leaving 13 bases between them. The CDR3 spans 15 residues. The germline CDR1 and CDR2 sequences are MDHEN and SYDVKM. This chain's CDR3 is CASSAPGLANYGYTF. Written as DNA, the CDR3 is TGTGCCAGCAGTGCCCCGGGGTTAGCTAACTATGGCTACACCTTC.

The chain joins TRBV7-9 to TRBJ1-5, with D possibly matching TRBD1 (5 bases). The CDR3 covers 16 residues. The germline V gene encodes CDR1 SEHNR and CDR2 FQNEAQ (reference sequence). Trimming removed 5 bases from V and 2 bases from J, with 16 bases in between. CDR3 DNA: TGTGCCAGCAGCATACAACACCAGGGTGGCAATCAGCCCCAGCATTTT. Protein product: CASSIQHQGGNQPQHF. The full variable domain, with the rest looked up from reference TRBV7-9 and TRBJ1-5, is DTGVSQNPRHKITKRGQNVTFRCDPISEHNRLYWYRQTLGQGPEFLTYFQNEAQLEKSRLLSDRFSAERPKGSFSTLEIQRTEQGDSAMYLCASSIQHQGGNQPQHFGDGTRLSIL.

This clone appeared a single time. The V call is TRBV4-3, the J call TRBJ2-3; 7 positions match TRBD2. The J segment lost 7 bases and the V segment lost 1 base, leaving 11 bases of the junction unmatched. The germline V gene has CDR1 LGHNA and CDR2 YSLEER. The CDR3 consists of 16 residues. CDR3 sequence reads: CASSQAPSGLRNTQYF. The CDR3 nucleotides are TGCGCCAGCAGCCAAGCCCCTAGCGGACTTAGAAATACGCAGTATTTT.

The CDR3: CASSLERGSTEAFF. CDR3 coding DNA: TGTGCCAGCAGCTTAGAGAGGGGGTCCACTGAAGCTTTCTTT. The V call is TRBV7-8, the J call TRBJ1-1; D perhaps matches TRBD1 (6 bases). V gave up 1 base and J gave up 4 bases, with 10 bases separating them. The CDR3 length is 14 residues. Per germline, CDR1 SGHVS and CDR2 FQNEAQ.

The V gene is TRBV4-1, the J gene TRBJ2-7, with D unresolved. This CDR3 spans 16 amino acids. V shed 0 bases and J shed 3 bases, with 15 bases lying between them. Looked up from germline, CDR1 is MGHRA and CDR2 is YSYEKL. The CDR3 nucleotides read TGCGCCAGCAGCCAAGATCAAGACGGGTCAGTCTACGAGCAGTACTTC. Translation gives CASSQDQDGSVYEQYF.

CDR3 sequence (DNA): TGTGCCAGCGCGACCGGACAGGGCTCCGCCAATGAGCAGTTCTTC. This encodes CASATGQGSANEQFF. This chain joins TRBV25-1 and TRBJ2-1; 8 bases match TRBD1. Trimming removed 8 bases from V and 6 bases from J; junction bases left unmatched: 12. This CDR3 is built from 15 residues. Germline assignment: CDR1 MGHDK and CDR2 SYGVNS.

This chain links TRBV5-4 with TRBJ2-5, with 12 positions matching TRBD2. The CDR3 has 16 residues. The junction had 7 bases not matched to a gene; V was cut back by 2 bases and J by 5 bases. Germline assignment: CDR1 SGHNT and CDR2 YYREEE (reference sequence). CDR3 nucleotides: TGTGCCAGCAGCTTTGCTAGCGGGGGGGCCGGGGAGACCCAGTACTTC. Encoded protein: CASSFASGGAGETQYF.

CDR3 amino acids: CASSPRQGAGGQFF. The DNA of the CDR3 is TGTGCCAGCAGCCCCCGACAGGGGGCGGGCGGGCAGTTCTTC. The chain combines TRBV9 with TRBJ2-1; 10 bases are a match to TRBD1. The CDR3 spans 14 residues. V was pared by 4 bases and J by 12 bases, with 10 bases of the junction left unmatched. The germline CDR1 and CDR2 sequences are SGDLS and YYNGEE.

This chain joins TRBV11-2 and TRBJ2-5; maybe TRBD1 (6 bases). CDR1 and CDR2 from the germline V gene are SGHAT and FQNNGV. The CDR3 spans 15 residues. V lost 5 bases to trimming and J lost 1 base, with 14 bases between them. The CDR3 here is CASSIIGQIQETQYF. The CDR3, as DNA: TGTGCCAGCAGCATTATCGGACAGATCCAAGAGACCCAGTACTTC. The complete variable domain, with remaining parts taken from reference TRBV11-2 and TRBJ2-5, reads EAGVAQSPRYKIIEKRQSVAFWCNPISGHATLYWYQQILGQGPKLLIQFQNNGVVDDSQLPKDRFSAERLKGVDSTLKIQPAKLEDSAVYLCASSIIGQIQETQYFGPGTRLLVL.

This rearrangement joins TRBV5-4 to TRBJ1-2, with D possibly matching TRBD1 (6 bases). Between the trimmed V and J ends, which lost 0 bases and 8 bases, there was a span of 11 bases. The CDR3 is made up of 13 amino acids. Looked up from germline, CDR1 is SGHNT and CDR2 is YYREEE (reference sequence). In DNA form, the CDR3 reads TGTGCCAGCAGCTTGGATCCAGGGGAAGGCTACACCTTC. Protein: CASSLDPGEGYTF. Full variable domain (rest looked up from reference TRBV5-4 and TRBJ1-2): ETGVTQSPTHLIKTRGQQVTLRCSSQSGHNTVSWYQQALGQGPQFIFQYYREEENGRGNFPPRFSGLQFPNYSSELNVNALELDDSALYLCASSLDPGEGYTFGSGTRLTVV.

This chain uses TRBV7-9 with TRBJ2-2; 8 bases are shared with TRBD2. Germline V gives CDR1 SEHNR, CDR2 FQNEAQ (reference sequence). The CDR3 covers 15 residues. V trimming: 5 bases; J trimming: 6 bases; junction bases outside the gene matches: 8. CDR3 nucleotide sequence: TGTGCCAGCAGCCCGGGACTAGGGCTCGCCGGGGAGCTGTTTTTT. It is translated as CASSPGLGLAGELFF.

This rearrangement joins TRBV19 to TRBJ1-1, with 9 bases identical to TRBD1. With V trimmed by 10 bases and J by 7 bases, 10 bases remained unmatched. The CDR3 is made up of 13 amino acids. Germline V gene lookup returns CDR1 LNHDA and CDR2 SQIVND (reference sequence). CDR3 sequence: CATSRDRVNEAFF. The CDR3 nucleotides read TGTGCCACTTCTAGGGACAGGGTCAATGAAGCTTTCTTT.

The rearrangement uses TRBV28 and TRBJ2-7, with a possible D match to TRBD2 (7 bases). There are 13 residues in the CDR3. The germline gives CDR1 MDHEN, CDR2 SYDVKM. Deletions cut 7 bases from V and 2 bases from J, with 12 bases between. The CDR3 here is CASTRGGTYEQYF. The DNA of the CDR3 is TGTGCCAGCACAAGGGGGGGGACCTACGAGCAGTACTTC.

This clone showed up just a few times. This rearrangement joins TRBV7-2 to TRBJ1-6; D gene uncertain. The germline V and J ends were trimmed by 1 base and 10 bases, with 17 bases remaining between them. Germline CDR1 reads SGHTA; CDR2 reads FQGNSA. The CDR3 runs 16 residues. In DNA, the CDR3 is TGTGCCAGCAGCTTAGGGTTGAGGAGGTCGGGATCACCCCTCCACTTT. Its protein is CASSLGLRRSGSPLHF.

The rearrangement links TRBV30 to TRBJ2-1; D is unresolved. CDR3 length: 12 residues. Germline V CDR1 and CDR2: GTSNPN, SVGIG (reference sequence). Trimming cost V 1 base and J 6 bases, with 7 bases left between them. The CDR3 DNA reads TGTGCCTGGAGTGAGAGGATCAATGAGCAGTTCTTC. Amino acids: CAWSERINEQFF. Complete variable domain (other parts from reference TRBV30 and TRBJ2-1): SQTIHQWPATLVQPVGSPLSLECTVEGTSNPNLYWYRQAAGRGLQLLFYSVGIGQISSEVPQNLSASRPQDRQFILSSKKLLLSDSGFYLCAWSERINEQFFGPGTRLTVL.

The chain has TRBV2 and TRBJ2-5; tentative D call: TRBD2 (6 bases). The V gene lost 6 bases and the J gene lost 1 base, with 15 bases spanning the gap. The CDR3 is made up of 15 amino acids. Germline V CDR1 and CDR2: SNHLY, FYNNEI. This CDR3 reads CASRDHTGLQETQYF. The CDR3 DNA sequence: TGTGCCAGCAGGGATCATACGGGACTCCAAGAGACCCAGTACTTC.

About this clone: At one end, the junction sequence differs from germline, possibly due to a read error. This chain connects TRBV30 to TRBJ2-5, with TRBD1 identical over 9 bases. The CDR3 runs to 12 residues. Germline CDR1 GTSNPN, CDR2 SVGIG (reference sequence). CDR3 sequence reads: CAWSPGTGRANF. In DNA form, the CDR3 reads TGTGCCTGGAGTCCCGGGACAGGGCGCGCCAACTTC.

V usage is TRBV30 and J usage is TRBJ1-5, with TRBD1 matching over 7 bases. CDR3 length: 14 residues. Trimming cost V 2 bases and J 6 bases; bases outside gene matches: 7. Germline CDR1 is GTSNPN and CDR2 is SVGIG (reference sequence). CDR3 DNA: TGTGCCTGGAGTCTCAGGGGGAGAGGTCAGCCCCAGCATTTT. This encodes CAWSLRGRGQPQHF.

The chain couples TRBV4-2 to TRBJ2-4; TRBD1 matches at 9 bases. This CDR3 has 13 residues. Germline loops: CDR1 LGHNA, CDR2 YNFKEQ. The J segment lost 8 bases and the V segment lost 4 bases, leaving 3 bases of the junction unmatched. The CDR3 loop reads CASSLGQGDIQYF. DNA for the CDR3: TGTGCCAGCAGCCTGGGACAGGGAGACATTCAGTACTTC.

V gene TRBV10-1 combines with J gene TRBJ1-1; a weak D match, TRBD1 (6 bases). The V end lost 5 bases, the J end lost 1 base, and 11 bases lay between the germline ends. Germline CDR1 and CDR2: WNHNN and SYGVQD (reference sequence). This CDR3 spans 14 amino acids. The CDR3, as DNA: TGCGCCAGCAGTCCTGGACAGCCGAACACTGAAGCTTTCTTT. Translating it yields CASSPGQPNTEAFF.

The V and J genes are TRBV19 and TRBJ2-2, with TRBD1 identical over 10 bases. From germline, CDR1 is LNHDA and CDR2 SQIVND (reference sequence). The CDR3 runs to 16 residues. Trimming took 4 bases from V and 6 from J; bases not matched to a gene: 8. CDR3 amino acids: CASSSRDRGFAGELFF. In nucleotides, the CDR3 is TGTGCCAGTAGTAGCCGGGACAGGGGATTCGCCGGGGAGCTGTTTTTT.

This sequence joins TRBV28 and TRBJ2-5; D remains unclear. Looked up from germline, CDR1 is MDHEN and CDR2 is SYDVKM. V was clipped by 1 base and J by 4 bases, with 10 bases between them. The CDR3 runs 14 residues. This CDR3 reads CASSLSTGGETQYF. The DNA for the CDR3 is TGTGCCAGCAGTTTATCGACTGGCGGAGAGACCCAGTACTTC.

The chain links TRBV25-1 to TRBJ1-5; 10 nucleotides line up with TRBD1. This CDR3 contains 16 residues. V lost 5 bases to trimming and J lost 5 bases; unmatched junction nucleotides: 9. Germline V gene lookup returns CDR1 MGHDK and CDR2 SYGVNS. The CDR3 spells CASSPRDRGTDQPQHF. DNA for the CDR3: TGTGCCAGCAGTCCCCGGGACAGGGGCACAGATCAGCCCCAGCATTTT.

This clone was detected once. The chain recombines TRBV4-2 with TRBJ1-4; no clear D gene. V was cut by 0 bases and J by 1 base, with 6 bases left in between. The germline V gene encodes CDR1 LGHNA and CDR2 YNFKEQ. This CDR3 comprises 15 residues. CDR3 amino acids: CASSQDRETNEKLFF. The DNA for the CDR3 is TGTGCCAGCAGCCAAGATCGCGAAACTAATGAAAAACTGTTTTTT.

The chain links TRBV5-1 to TRBJ2-2; maybe TRBD2 (5 bases). CDR1 is SGHRS and CDR2 is YFSETQ in the germline V gene. This CDR3 has 13 residues. Trimming left V 0 bases short and J 8 bases short, with 8 bases between. The CDR3 DNA sequence: TGCGCCAGCAGCTTGGATCCGGGAGGGGAGCTGTTTTTT. Translating gives CASSLDPGGELFF. Filled out from reference TRBV5-1 and TRBJ2-2, the complete variable domain reads KAGVTQTPRYLIKTRGQQVTLSCSPISGHRSVSWYQQTPGQGLQFLFEYFSETQRNKGNFPGRFSGRQFSNSRSEMNVSTLELGDSALYLCASSLDPGGELFFGEGSRLTVL.

This clone occurred once. The chain combines TRBV7-3 with TRBJ2-3, with TRBD2 identical over 8 bases. With 3 bases clipped from V and 0 bases from J, the junction kept 5 bases outside the gene matches. CDR1 is SGHTA and CDR2 is FQGTGA in the germline V gene. This CDR3 contains 16 residues. The CDR3 loop is CASSFQRGPSTDTQYF. In DNA, the CDR3 is TGTGCCAGCAGCTTCCAGCGGGGGCCTAGCACAGATACGCAGTATTTT.

The chain is built from TRBV5-1 and TRBJ1-4, with 10 bases matching TRBD1. Germline values: CDR1 SGHRS, CDR2 YFSETQ. The CDR3 runs 13 residues. J lost 5 bases, V lost 8 bases, and 3 bases had no gene match. CDR3 region: CASTGQGNEKLFF. DNA of the CDR3: TGCGCCAGTACGGGACAGGGGAATGAAAAACTGTTTTTT.

This clone was seen only once. The rearrangement uses TRBV7-2 and TRBJ2-1; D is unclear. The V gene lost 2 bases and the J gene lost 0 bases, with 17 bases spanning the gap. The CDR3 is 18 residues long. Germline-derived CDR1 and CDR2 are SGHTA and FQGNSA. The CDR3 loop is CASSLRFRAVSSYNEQFF. The CDR3 nucleotides are TGTGCCAGCAGCTTAAGGTTTCGTGCGGTGAGCTCCTACAATGAGCAGTTCTTC.

The V call is TRBV10-3, the J call TRBJ1-2; 7 bases are a match to TRBD1. V was pared by 2 bases and J by 2 bases, with 11 bases of the junction left unmatched. Germline V gene sequence: CDR1 ENHRY, CDR2 SYGVKD. This CDR3 contains 17 residues. The CDR3 region is CAISEPFTPRGNYGYTF. CDR3 nucleotides: TGTGCCATCAGTGAGCCTTTTACGCCCAGGGGGAACTATGGCTACACCTTC.

The V call is TRBV18, the J call TRBJ1-3; TRBD1 aligns across 7 bases. CDR3 length equals 17 residues. V shed 6 bases, J shed 8 bases, and the junction held 19 bases outside the gene matches. Germline loops: CDR1 KGHSH, CDR2 LQKENI. As DNA, the CDR3 is TGTGCCAGCTCCCCTCAGGGGGTCGGTTTTGCTGGGGACACCATATATTTT. Translation gives CASSPQGVGFAGDTIYF.